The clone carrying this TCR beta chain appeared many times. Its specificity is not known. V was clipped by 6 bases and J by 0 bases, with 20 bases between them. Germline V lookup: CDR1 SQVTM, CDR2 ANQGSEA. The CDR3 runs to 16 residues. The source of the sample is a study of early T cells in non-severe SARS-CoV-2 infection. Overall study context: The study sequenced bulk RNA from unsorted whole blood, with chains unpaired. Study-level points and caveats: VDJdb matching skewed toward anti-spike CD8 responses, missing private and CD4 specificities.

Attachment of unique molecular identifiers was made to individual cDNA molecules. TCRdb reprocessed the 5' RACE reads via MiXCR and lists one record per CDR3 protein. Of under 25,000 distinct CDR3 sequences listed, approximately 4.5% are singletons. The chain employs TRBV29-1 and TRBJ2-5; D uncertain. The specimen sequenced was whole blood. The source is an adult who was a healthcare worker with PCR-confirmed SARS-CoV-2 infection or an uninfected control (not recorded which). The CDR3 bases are TGCAGCGTCGTAACGCACCGGTTCGGGTACCAAGAGACCCAGTACTTC. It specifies CSVVTHRFGYQETQYF.